A selection of T cell receptor beta chains follows, all from one sample in a study of regulatory T cells in long-lasting Graves disease. TCRdb recomputed calls from the multiplex PCR reads with MiXCR, one row per CDR3 protein. The sample holds about half a million distinct CDR3 sequences, around a fifth seen once. The material sequenced was peripheral blood mononuclear cells (PBMCs), taken when the disease was refractory, from a patient treated with antithyroid drugs. The receptors were gathered from a female donor with Graves disease. CDR3s include the opening cysteine and the closing phenylalanine or tryptophan. Each record gives: J gene, V gene, clone size, D gene, CDR3 DNA, CDR3 protein. D genes are given only for firm matches. Some rows mark clone size as missing; the rest say once, few, many or name a class of expanded clone.

TRBJ1-2,TRBV30,few,TRBD1,TGTGCCAGAGGGGACAGGGTCTACTATGGCTACACCTTC,CARGDRVYYGYTF
TRBJ2-7,TRBV24-1,many,-,TGTGCCACCAGTGACAACTTGGAGATCCACGAGCAGTACTTC,CATSDNLEIHEQYF
TRBJ1-1,TRBV20-1,many,TRBD1,TGCAGTGCCAGCACTGCAGGGGGCTCGACTGAAGCTTTCTTT,CSASTAGGSTEAFF
TRBJ2-7,TRBV6-2/TRBV6-3,few,-,TGTGCCAGCAGTGATTGGACGGGCAGGGAGCACACCTACGAGCAGTACTTC,CASSDWTGREHTYEQYF
TRBJ1-1,TRBV6-2/TRBV6-3,-,-,TGTGCCAGCAGGATCGGGACTTCTGAAGCTTTCTTT,CASRIGTSEAFF
TRBJ2-2,TRBV9,-,-,TGTGCCAGCAGCGCGAATCCTAGCGCGGCGAACACCGGGGAGCTGTTTTTT,CASSANPSAANTGELFF
TRBJ2-3,TRBV12-3/TRBV12-4,-,-,TGTGCCAGCAGCCAGGACTACCGGTCGGATACGCAGTATTTT,CASSQDYRSDTQYF
TRBJ1-1,TRBV12-3/TRBV12-4,many,-,TGTGCCAGCCTATTCACCGGGAGCAAAAACACTGAAGCTTTCTTT,CASLFTGSKNTEAFF
TRBJ2-7,TRBV28,many,-,TGTGCCAGCAGTTTTGGACTCCACGGCAGAGGGACAACATACGAGCAGTACTTC,CASSFGLHGRGTTYEQYF
TRBJ1-4,TRBV2,many,-,TGTGCCAGCACTTGGGATCGTGGTGAAAAACTGTTTTTT,CASTWDRGEKLFF
TRBJ2-7,TRBV28,many,TRBD2,TGTGCCAGCAGTCCACTAGCGGGAGTGTCCTACGAGCAGTACTTC,CASSPLAGVSYEQYF
TRBJ1-2,TRBV12-3/TRBV12-4,-,TRBD1,TGTGCCAGCAGTCCAACGACAGGGTCGGGTGGCTACACCTTC,CASSPTTGSGGYTF
TRBJ1-5,TRBV12-3/TRBV12-4,many,-,TGTGCCAGCAGTCTGACGGGCGATGCGACCCAGCATTTT,CASSLTGDATQHF
TRBJ2-7,TRBV11-2,many,TRBD2,TGTGCCAGCAGCTTCCCCAGGGGAGCGGGGGGCCGGGAGCAGTACTTC,CASSFPRGAGGREQYF
TRBJ2-2,TRBV7-3,few,-,TGTGCCAGCAGCTTAAATCCAGGCTTGAACACCGGGGAGCTGTTTTTT,CASSLNPGLNTGELFF
TRBJ2-1,TRBV29-1,-,-,TGCAGCGTTCAGGAGGGAAATGAGCAGTTCTTC,CSVQEGNEQFF
TRBJ1-2,TRBV4-2,-,-,TGTGCCAGCAGCCAAGATCCCGACAGCCCCAACTATGGCTACACCTTC,CASSQDPDSPNYGYTF
TRBJ1-2,TRBV28,many,-,TGTGCCAGCCGGTTAGGATATGGCTACACCTTC,CASRLGYGYTF
TRBJ2-3,TRBV11-2,few,TRBD2,TGTGCCAGCAGCTTATTCGGGGGGAGAGCGGAGACGCAGTATTTT,CASSLFGGRAETQYF
TRBJ2-7,TRBV28,many,-,TGTGCCAGCCATTCCGGAACGAGCGGACTCCCCTACGAGCAGTACTTC,CASHSGTSGLPYEQYF
TRBJ1-6,TRBV4-1,-,-,TGCGCCAGCAGCCAAGAAAGGCTTGGGTCACCCCTCCACTTT,CASSQERLGSPLHF
TRBJ1-1,TRBV28,few,-,TGTGCCAGCAGCCAATTACAGGGAGAAGCTTTCTTT,CASSQLQGEAFF
TRBJ1-2,TRBV12-3/TRBV12-4,few,-,TGTGCCAGCAGTTCCCGGCAGGGAGGGTGGGACACCTTC,CASSSRQGGWDTF
TRBJ1-2,TRBV6-1,-,-,TGTGCCAGCAGCCCAGGTCGAAGACAAATACTTAACTATGGCTACACCTTC,CASSPGRRQILNYGYTF
TRBJ2-5,TRBV28,-,TRBD2,TGTGCCAGCAGTTTATTACTAGCGGGGACCAAACCCCAAGAGACCCAGTACTTC,CASSLLLAGTKPQETQYF
TRBJ2-5,TRBV28,many,-,TGTGCCAGCACCCCTAACCGGGTTCCCCAGTACTTC,CASTPNRVPQYF
TRBJ1-1,TRBV7-3,few,-,TGTGCCAGCAGCTTAAGGATTGGGAGCTCGGAGGCTTTCTTT,CASSLRIGSSEAFF
TRBJ1-1,TRBV9,few,-,TGTGCCAGCAGCGCCCAGACGGGAGGGTTAGGTGAAGCTTTCTTT,CASSAQTGGLGEAFF
TRBJ1-2,TRBV29-1,many,-,TGCAGCGTTGACAGGAACCATGGCTACACCTTC,CSVDRNHGYTF
TRBJ2-5,TRBV7-2,-,TRBD2,TGTGCCAGCAGCTTAGCGCTCCGGCTAGCGGGGGGAGAGACCCAGTACTTC,CASSLALRLAGGETQYF
TRBJ2-5,TRBV24-1,few,TRBD1,TGTGCCACCAGTGATATCCCTCAGGGGGCCGGCCAAGAGACCCAGTACTTC,CATSDIPQGAGQETQYF
TRBJ2-5,TRBV7-2,many,-,TGTGCCAGCAGCCACGAGGGCAGGGGAACGGAGACCCAGTACTTC,CASSHEGRGTETQYF
TRBJ2-5,TRBV5-4,-,TRBD2,TGTGCCAGCAGCGGGAGGACTAGCGGGAGAGAGACCCAGTACTTC,CASSGRTSGRETQYF
TRBJ1-1,TRBV7-8,-,-,TGTGCCAGCAGCCCGTCAGGGCCGGGCATGAACACTGAAGCTTTCTTT,CASSPSGPGMNTEAFF
TRBJ1-1,TRBV10-2,few,TRBD1,TGCGCCAGTTCCACGGGACAGCTAGCCATGAACACTGAAGCTTTCTTT,CASSTGQLAMNTEAFF
TRBJ2-7,TRBV7-3,many,-,TGTGCCAGCAGTCGCGACCGACCGTCCGAGCAGTACTTC,CASSRDRPSEQYF
TRBJ2-1,TRBV29-1,few,TRBD2,TGCAGCGTTCCGGGACTAGCGTGGGATGAGCAGTTCTTC,CSVPGLAWDEQFF
TRBJ2-7,TRBV7-2,many,-,TGTGCCAGCAGCTTAGTCTACGAGCAGTACTTC,CASSLVYEQYF
TRBJ1-1,TRBV9,many,-,TGTGCCAGCAGCGTAGATGCGGCCCCTACTGAAGCTTTCTTT,CASSVDAAPTEAFF
TRBJ1-4,TRBV28,-,-,TGTGCCAGCAGTTTAGGTCGGACTAATGAAAAACTGTTTTTT,CASSLGRTNEKLFF
TRBJ2-5,TRBV30,few,TRBD1,TGTGCCTGGAGTCGGACAGGTACGGGAGAGACCCAGTACTTC,CAWSRTGTGETQYF
TRBJ1-1,TRBV7-3,-,-,TGTGCCAGCAGCTTATGGGAGGGAGGGTATCCTGAAGCTTTCTTT,CASSLWEGGYPEAFF
TRBJ1-1,TRBV28,many,-,TGTGCCAGCAGCGGATATTCCTCGGGACATGGGGTGGGATCTGGCACTGAAGCTTTCTTT,CASSGYSSGHGVGSGTEAFF
TRBJ1-2,TRBV28,few,TRBD1,TGTGCCAGCAGTCTCCAAGGGGGACAGGGGTTCTATGGCTACACCTTC,CASSLQGGQGFYGYTF
TRBJ1-2,TRBV12-3/TRBV12-4,many,TRBD1,TGTGCCAGCAGATGGGACAGGGGCTCTGGCTACACCTTC,CASRWDRGSGYTF
TRBJ2-5,TRBV10-3,-,TRBD2,TGTGCCATCAGCGACTCAGGACTAGCGGGGGACCAAGAGACCCAGTACTTC,CAISDSGLAGDQETQYF
TRBJ1-3,TRBV27,-,-,TGTGCCAGCAGTTCACAGACTGGAAACACCATATATTTT,CASSSQTGNTIYF
TRBJ2-7,TRBV3-1,few,TRBD2,TGTGCCAGCAGCCAAGATTCGAGCGGGGGGTACTACGAGCAGTACTTC,CASSQDSSGGYYEQYF
TRBJ2-4,TRBV27,many,TRBD2,TGTGCCAGCAGTTTATTCCTAGCGGGAGGGGTCGGGGGCATTCAGTACTTC,CASSLFLAGGVGGIQYF
TRBJ1-1,TRBV12-3/TRBV12-4,many,-,TGTGCCAGCAGCCCGGTCCGCTTAATGAACACTGAAGCTTTCTTT,CASSPVRLMNTEAFF
TRBJ2-7,TRBV20-1,few,TRBD2,TGCAGTGCCCCGGGGGGGGACGAGCAGTACTTC,CSAPGGDEQYF